Below, 9 T cell receptor beta chains from the same sample are listed, as sequenced in a study of human T cells and chemical hapten exposure. Time point denoted: patch test 3, about 24 weeks after DPC sensitization. Treatment given: therapeutic diphenylcyclopropenone sensitization with weekly scalp DPC. TCRdb used MiXCR to reprocess the RACE reads, holding one entry per CDR3 protein. The sample holds some 84,000 distinct CDR3 sequences, roughly a tenth seen once. Sequencing was performed on whole blood, taken in connection with sensitization to the hapten diphenylcyclopropenone (DPC). The receptors here all came from a woman in her 50s with alopecia areata. Some clones in this sample may be carry-over from other donors' samples.

This clonotype showed up many times. The rearrangement links TRBV12-3 or TRBV12-4 to TRBJ1-2, with D unclear. The CDR3 runs to 11 residues. V dropped 3 bases and J dropped 8 bases, with 7 bases sitting between them. The CDR3 bases are TGTGCCAGCAGTTTTAAAGACGGCTACACCTTC. Amino acid sequence: CASSFKDGYTF.

This clonotype was seen only a few times. The rearrangement uses TRBV6-2 or TRBV6-3 and TRBJ2-7; D is unclear. Trimming stripped 2 bases from V and 2 bases from J, with 19 bases between. Germline CDR1 reads MNHEY; CDR2 reads SVGEGT. The CDR3 extends over 17 amino acids. As DNA, the CDR3 is TGTGCCAGCAGTTACCCGGTTCTTGGATCGTCGGCCTACGAGCAGTACTTC. Residues: CASSYPVLGSSAYEQYF.

The rearrangement links TRBV7-6 to TRBJ2-7; 7 bases agree with TRBD2. CDR3 length: 17 amino acids. Germline CDR1 is SGHVS and CDR2 is FNYEAQ. The V gene end was trimmed by 1 base and the J gene end by 3 bases; junction bases not matched to a gene: 12. CDR3 protein: CASSLEASGTIFYEQYF. Written as DNA, the CDR3 is TGTGCCAGCAGCTTAGAGGCCAGCGGGACGATTTTCTACGAGCAGTACTTC.

This clonotype came up a few times. This chain joins TRBV12-3 or TRBV12-4 and TRBJ2-2, with D unresolved. The CDR3 runs to 12 residues. V was cut by 3 bases and J by 8 bases, with 7 bases left in between. The CDR3 DNA sequence: TGTGCCAGCAGTTTCAGTTTAGGGGAGCTGTTTTTT. Its protein is CASSFSLGELFF.

This clonotype was observed many times. The chain is built from TRBV27 and TRBJ2-7; D is uncertain. CDR3 length equals 17 residues. Germline V gene lookup returns CDR1 MNHEY and CDR2 SMNVEV (reference sequence). V was trimmed by 2 bases and J by 2 bases, leaving 19 bases between them. The CDR3 is CASSLDGRSLTTYEQYF. The CDR3 nucleotides are TGTGCCAGCAGTTTAGATGGACGCTCGCTAACCACCTACGAGCAGTACTTC.

This chain connects TRBV12-3 or TRBV12-4 to TRBJ2-1; 11 bases match TRBD1. There are 14 residues in the CDR3. V was clipped by 5 bases and J by 8 bases; unmatched bases: 5. CDR3 nucleotide sequence: TGTGCCAGCAGTCGGACAGGGGGCCCTTATGAGCAGTTCTTC. Protein: CASSRTGGPYEQFF.

This clonotype was recorded a few times. This chain uses TRBV19 with TRBJ2-7, with D uncertain. CDR3 length equals 15 residues. The V end lost 0 bases, the J end lost 2 bases, and 11 bases lay between the germline ends. The germline CDR1 and CDR2 sequences are LNHDA and SQIVND (reference sequence). This CDR3 reads CASSIDPRSTYEQYF. In DNA, the CDR3 is TGTGCCAGTAGTATAGACCCGAGATCGACCTACGAGCAGTACTTC.

The table lists this clonotype with a few counts. V usage is TRBV11-1 and J usage is TRBJ2-7; tentative D call: TRBD1 (6 bases). The CDR3 extends over 14 amino acids. The V end lost 1 base, the J end lost 0 bases, and 7 bases lay between the germline ends. The germline gives CDR1 SGHAT, CDR2 FQDESV (reference sequence). The CDR3, as DNA: TGTGCCAGCAGCTTAGACAGGGACTCCTACGAGCAGTACTTC. Translated, it gives CASSLDRDSYEQYF.

This clonotype is medium-sized within its sample. The V and J genes are TRBV12-3 or TRBV12-4 and TRBJ2-3, with 12 bases matching TRBD2. V shed 5 bases, J shed 8 bases, and the junction held 5 bases outside the gene matches. The CDR3 loop spans 14 amino acids. As DNA, the CDR3 is TGTGCCAGCAGTAAGACTAGCGGGAGTGTTACGCAGTATTTT. This translates into CASSKTSGSVTQYF.